A single sample is the source of the 19 T cell receptor beta chains below, sequenced in a study of shared clonotypes between healthy human individuals. TCRdb keeps only in-frame clones here, not all; method: immunoSEQ multiplex PCR. The data contain approximately 500,000 clones, more than 65% of them seen just once; the ten biggest clones take up roughly 13%. The sequencing sample was made of PBMCs. The source of these receptors is a middle-aged woman in good health. Some clones in this sample may be carry-over from other donors' samples.

The V and J genes are TRBV18 and TRBJ1-1, with D perhaps TRBD1 (5 bases). The CDR3 has 15 residues. The V and J ends lost 6 bases and 1 base respectively, with 15 bases between them. Germline CDR1 and CDR2: KGHSH and LQKENI. CDR3 loop: CASSGGRVGNTEAFF. CDR3 DNA: TGTGCCAGCTCCGGGGGTCGGGTTGGGAACACTGAAGCTTTCTTT.

As to this clone: Different DNA sequences within this sample yield the same CDR3. The chain links TRBV2 to TRBJ1-4; D may be TRBD1 (5 bases). This CDR3 has 12 residues. Germline V CDR1 and CDR2: SNHLY, FYNNEI. Trimming cost V 6 bases and J 7 bases, with 9 bases left between them. CDR3 bases: TGTGCCAGCAGCCAGGGTGGTGAAAAACTGTTTTTT. It is translated as CASSQGGEKLFF.

The chain carries TRBV19 and TRBJ2-1; 8 bases fit TRBD2. Trimming cost V 3 bases and J 3 bases; bases outside gene matches: 4. CDR3 length: 15 residues. The V gene's germline CDR1 is LNHDA and CDR2 SQIVND (reference sequence). The CDR3 nucleotides read TGTGCCAGTAGTATGAGGCTAGCGGGCTACAATGAGCAGTTCTTC. Translated: CASSMRLAGYNEQFF.

The chain recombines TRBV28 with TRBJ1-2, with 11 bases aligning to TRBD1. V lost 4 bases, J lost 9 bases, and 10 bases stayed unmatched. The germline gives CDR1 MDHEN, CDR2 SYDVKM. The CDR3 is 15 amino acids. The chain's CDR3 is CASSYHGQGAVRYTF. As DNA, the CDR3 is TGTGCCAGCAGTTATCATGGACAGGGGGCGGTTCGCTACACCTTC.

The gene calls are TRBV4-3 and TRBJ2-1; D is unclear. This CDR3 contains 18 residues. Trimming stripped 4 bases from V and 0 bases from J, with 19 bases between. Germline values: CDR1 LGHNA, CDR2 YSLEER. DNA of the CDR3: TGCGCCAGCAGCCCCCGCCCTCGGGTCCCGAGCTCCTACAATGAGCAGTTCTTC. Translated, it gives CASSPRPRVPSSYNEQFF.

The rearrangement links TRBV19 to TRBJ2-1; 7 bases match TRBD2. The V gene end was trimmed by 6 bases and the J gene end by 4 bases; junction bases not matched to a gene: 9. This CDR3 region has 15 residues. The V gene's germline CDR1 is LNHDA and CDR2 SQIVND (reference sequence). This CDR3 is CASSLTSVNYNEQFF. CDR3 sequence (DNA): TGTGCCAGTAGCCTTACTAGCGTGAATTACAATGAGCAGTTCTTC.

This chain uses TRBV10-3 with TRBJ2-7; 7 nucleotides agree with TRBD1. The V segment lost 3 bases and the J segment 4 bases; nucleotides outside the gene matches: 0. Per the germline V gene, CDR1 is ENHRY and CDR2 is SYGVKD. The CDR3 extends over 12 amino acids. The CDR3 DNA follows: TGTGCCATCAGTGAACAGGGGTACGAGCAGTACTTC. Protein sequence: CAISEQGYEQYF.

The rearrangement joins TRBV5-1 to TRBJ2-5; D gene uncertain. The J call is uncertain, as TRBJ2-7 better fits the DNA end. The CDR3 extends over 13 amino acids. Germline lookup yields CDR1 SGHRS and CDR2 YFSETQ. The CDR3 reads CASSLEYGYEQYF. For the CDR3, the DNA is TGCGCCAGCAGCTTGGAATACGGGTACGAGCAGTACTTC.

The V call is TRBV18, the J call TRBJ2-7; D uncertain. This CDR3 spans 16 amino acids. V was pared by 0 bases and J by 5 bases, with 17 bases between. Germline V CDR1 and CDR2: KGHSH, LQKENI. The CDR3: CASSPPAGERAHEQYF. The CDR3 DNA is TGTGCCAGCTCACCACCTGCCGGAGAAAGGGCCCACGAGCAGTACTTC.

This chain joins TRBV28 and TRBJ2-5; perhaps TRBD1 as D (6 bases). Trimming removed 5 bases at V and 5 bases at J, with 18 bases between. Germline values: CDR1 MDHEN, CDR2 SYDVKM. CDR3 length equals 15 residues. The CDR3 loop is CASSPGTTQGETQYF. The CDR3 coding sequence is TGTGCCAGCAGTCCCGGGACAACGCAGGGGGAGACCCAGTACTTC.

The gene calls are TRBV5-5 and TRBJ2-5; D uncertain. CDR1 is SGHKS and CDR2 is YYEKEE in the germline V gene (reference sequence). This CDR3 contains 16 residues. Trimming removed 4 bases from V and 2 bases from J, with 18 bases in between. DNA for the CDR3: TGTGCCAGCAGCCTCCGCGTTTTGGGTGGGCAAGAGACCCAGTACTTC. Its protein product is CASSLRVLGGQETQYF.

This chain's CDR3 is CASSSGGRETQYF. CDR3 in DNA: TGTGCCAGCAGCTCAGGGGGAAGAGAGACCCAGTACTTC. The chain employs TRBV11-3 and TRBJ2-5, with 7 bases fitting TRBD1. Trimming cost V 4 bases and J 4 bases; bases outside gene matches: 3. The CDR3 is made up of 13 amino acids. Germline V CDR1 and CDR2: SGHNT, YENEEA.

Only a few counts were recorded for this clone. The chain carries TRBV4-2 and TRBJ2-1, with TRBD2 identical over 12 bases. The CDR3 has 16 amino acids. V trimming: 3 bases; J trimming: 0 bases; junction bases outside the gene matches: 0. Looked up from germline, CDR1 is LGHNA and CDR2 is YNFKEQ. Here the CDR3 DNA reads TGTGCCAGCAGCCAGACTAGCGGGAGCTCCTACAATGAGCAGTTCTTC. It yields the protein CASSQTSGSSYNEQFF.

V gene TRBV27 combines with J gene TRBJ2-2; TRBD2 matches at 9 bases. Per the germline V gene, CDR1 is MNHEY and CDR2 is SMNVEV (reference sequence). This CDR3 is built from 17 residues. J gave up 6 bases and V 3 bases, and 11 bases lay outside the gene matches. This chain's CDR3 is CASSFLGLALDPGELFF. The CDR3 DNA follows: TGTGCCAGCAGTTTTCTCGGACTAGCGTTGGATCCCGGGGAGCTGTTTTTT.

In nucleotides, the CDR3 is TGTGCCAGCAGCAAAAGGACGACTAGCGGGAAGACCTACGAGCAGTACTTC. It yields the protein CASSKRTTSGKTYEQYF. The chain joins TRBV21-1 to TRBJ2-7; the D call TRBD2 from the table was never checked on the DNA. TRBV21-1 is a pseudogene segment. The CDR3 length is 17 residues.

The chain carries TRBV4-1 and TRBJ1-4; D is ambiguous. The germline V gene encodes CDR1 MGHRA and CDR2 YSYEKL. Trimming took 1 base from V and 4 from J, leaving 4 bases between them. The CDR3 has 13 amino acids. CDR3 in DNA: TGCGCCAGCAGCCAAGCAATTAATGAAAAACTGTTTTTT. Encoded protein: CASSQAINEKLFF.

This clone was counted once. The rearrangement joins TRBV28 to TRBJ2-1; D call uncertain. Germline CDR1 reads MDHEN; CDR2 reads SYDVKM. V lost 3 bases and J lost 6, with 12 bases in between. This CDR3 region has 14 residues. CDR3 DNA: TGTGCCAGCAGTTTTGTGTTTGTCTCCAATGAGCAGTTCTTC. Amino acids: CASSFVFVSNEQFF.

The CDR3 nucleotides read TGCGCCAGCAGCCAAGGCGGTTACTATGGCTACACCTTC. Its translation: CASSQGGYYGYTF. The V gene is TRBV4-1, the J gene TRBJ1-2; D remains ambiguous. The V gene's germline CDR1 is MGHRA and CDR2 YSYEKL. Trimming shortened V by 1 base and J by 3 bases, and 6 bases separated the two germline ends. There are 13 residues in the CDR3.

The gene calls are TRBV4-1 and TRBJ2-5, with TRBD2 identical over 9 bases. This CDR3 is built from 16 residues. The V and J ends lost 1 base and 0 bases, in that order; junction bases with no gene match: 3. Per germline, CDR1 MGHRA and CDR2 YSYEKL. The CDR3 DNA is TGCGCCAGCAGCCAAGCTTCTAGCGGGAACCAAGAGACCCAGTACTTC. Protein: CASSQASSGNQETQYF.